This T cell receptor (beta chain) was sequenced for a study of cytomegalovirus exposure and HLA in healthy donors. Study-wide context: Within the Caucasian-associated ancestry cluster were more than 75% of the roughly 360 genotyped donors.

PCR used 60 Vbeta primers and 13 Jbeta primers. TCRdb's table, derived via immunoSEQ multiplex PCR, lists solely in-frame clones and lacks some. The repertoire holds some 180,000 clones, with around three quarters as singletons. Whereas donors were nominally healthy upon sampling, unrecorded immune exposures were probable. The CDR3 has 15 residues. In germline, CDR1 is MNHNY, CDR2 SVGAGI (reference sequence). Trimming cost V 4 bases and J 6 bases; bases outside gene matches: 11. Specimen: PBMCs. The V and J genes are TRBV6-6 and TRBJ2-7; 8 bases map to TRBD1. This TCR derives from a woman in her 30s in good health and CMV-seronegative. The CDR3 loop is CASSFIGQGTSEQYF. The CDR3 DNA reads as TGTGCCAGCAGTTTTATCGGACAGGGTACATCCGAGCAGTACTTC.